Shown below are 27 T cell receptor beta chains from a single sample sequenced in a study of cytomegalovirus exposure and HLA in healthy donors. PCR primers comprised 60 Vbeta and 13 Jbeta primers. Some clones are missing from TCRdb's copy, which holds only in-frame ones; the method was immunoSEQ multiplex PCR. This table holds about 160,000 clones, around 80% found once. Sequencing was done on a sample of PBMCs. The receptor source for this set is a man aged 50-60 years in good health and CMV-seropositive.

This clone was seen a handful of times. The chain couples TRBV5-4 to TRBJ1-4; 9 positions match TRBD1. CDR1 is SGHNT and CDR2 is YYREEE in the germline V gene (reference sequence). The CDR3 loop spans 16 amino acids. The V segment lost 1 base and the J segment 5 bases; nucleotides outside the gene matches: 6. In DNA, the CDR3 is TGTGCCAGCAGCTTGCCTCCGGGACAGGGCAATGAAAAACTGTTTTTT. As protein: CASSLPPGQGNEKLFF.

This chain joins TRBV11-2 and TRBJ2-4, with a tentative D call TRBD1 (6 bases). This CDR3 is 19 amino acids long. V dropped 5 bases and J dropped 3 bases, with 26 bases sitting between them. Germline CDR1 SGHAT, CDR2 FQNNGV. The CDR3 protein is CASSADLLQGLRGKNIQYF. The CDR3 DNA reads TGTGCCAGCAGCGCCGACCTTCTACAGGGTCTTCGGGGCAAAAACATTCAGTACTTC.

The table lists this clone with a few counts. CDR3 amino acids: CASSSYRDIGAVYTF. The DNA of the CDR3 is TGTGCCAGCAGCTCTTACCGGGACATCGGCGCGGTCTACACCTTC. The genes are TRBV11-3 and TRBJ1-2, with D perhaps TRBD1 (6 bases). The CDR3 runs 15 residues. CDR1 and CDR2 from the germline V gene are SGHNT and YENEEA. The V end lost 4 bases, the J end lost 10 bases, and 22 bases lay between the germline ends.

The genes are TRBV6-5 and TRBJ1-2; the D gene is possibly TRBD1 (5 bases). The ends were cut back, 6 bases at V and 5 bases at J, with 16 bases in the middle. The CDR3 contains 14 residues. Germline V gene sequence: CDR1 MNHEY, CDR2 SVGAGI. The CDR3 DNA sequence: TGTGCCAGCAGGGTCGACAGTTCCACTTATGGCTACACCTTC. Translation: CASRVDSSTYGYTF.

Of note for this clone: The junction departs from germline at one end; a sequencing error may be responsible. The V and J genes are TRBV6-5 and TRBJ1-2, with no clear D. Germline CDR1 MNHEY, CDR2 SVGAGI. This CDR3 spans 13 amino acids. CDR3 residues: CVSSPGFSYGYTF. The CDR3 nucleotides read TGTGTCAGCAGTCCGGGATTCAGCTATGGCTACACCTTC.

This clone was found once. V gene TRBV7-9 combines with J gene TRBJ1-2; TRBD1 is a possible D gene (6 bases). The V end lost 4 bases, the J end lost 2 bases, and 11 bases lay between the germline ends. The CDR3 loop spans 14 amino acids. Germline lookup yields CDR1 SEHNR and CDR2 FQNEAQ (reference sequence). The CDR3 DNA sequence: TGTGCCAGCAGCTCCTTACAGGGAAACTATGGCTACACCTTC. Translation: CASSSLQGNYGYTF.

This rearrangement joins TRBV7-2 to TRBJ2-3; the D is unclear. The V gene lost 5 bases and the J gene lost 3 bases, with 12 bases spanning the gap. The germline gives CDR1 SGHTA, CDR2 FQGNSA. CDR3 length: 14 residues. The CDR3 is CASSRPDFTDTQYF. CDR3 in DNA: TGTGCCAGCAGCCGCCCCGACTTTACAGATACGCAGTATTTT. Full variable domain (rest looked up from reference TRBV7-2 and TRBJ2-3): GAGVSQSPSNKVTEKGKDVELRCDPISGHTALYWYRQSLGQGLEFLIYFQGNSAPDKSGLPSDRFSAERTGGSVSTLTIQRTQQEDSAVYLCASSRPDFTDTQYFGPGTRLTVL.

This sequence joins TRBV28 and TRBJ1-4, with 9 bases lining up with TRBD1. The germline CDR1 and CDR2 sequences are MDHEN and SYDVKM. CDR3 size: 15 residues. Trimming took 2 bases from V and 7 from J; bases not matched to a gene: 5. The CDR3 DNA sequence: TGTGCCAGCAGTTTAGGCGGGACAGGGCTTGAAAAACTGTTTTTT. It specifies CASSLGGTGLEKLFF.

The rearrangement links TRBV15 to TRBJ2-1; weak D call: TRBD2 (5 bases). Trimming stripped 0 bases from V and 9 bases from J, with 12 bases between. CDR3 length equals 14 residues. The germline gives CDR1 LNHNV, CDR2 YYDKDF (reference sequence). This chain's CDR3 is CATSRDLGSSEQFF. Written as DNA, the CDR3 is TGTGCCACCAGCAGAGATTTGGGGAGTAGTGAGCAGTTCTTC.

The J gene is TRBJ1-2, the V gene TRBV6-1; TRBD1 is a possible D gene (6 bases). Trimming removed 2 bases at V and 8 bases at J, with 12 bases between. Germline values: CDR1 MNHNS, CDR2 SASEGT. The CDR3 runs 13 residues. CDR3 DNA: TGTGCCAGCAGTGAAACAGGGTTGAGGGGCTACACCTTC. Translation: CASSETGLRGYTF.

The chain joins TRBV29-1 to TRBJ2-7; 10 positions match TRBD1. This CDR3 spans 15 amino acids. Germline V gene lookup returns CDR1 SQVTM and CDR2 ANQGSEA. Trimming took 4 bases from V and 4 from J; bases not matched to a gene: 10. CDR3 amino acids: CSVAQGTGDWYEQYV. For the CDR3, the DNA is TGCAGCGTTGCCCAGGGGACAGGGGACTGGTACGAGCAGTACGTC.

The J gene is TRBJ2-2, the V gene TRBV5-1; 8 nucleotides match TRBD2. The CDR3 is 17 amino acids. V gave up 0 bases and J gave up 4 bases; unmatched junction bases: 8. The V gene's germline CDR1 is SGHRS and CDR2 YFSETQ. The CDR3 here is CASSLATGGRVTGELFF. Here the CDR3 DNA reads TGCGCCAGCAGCTTGGCTACGGGGGGGCGCGTCACCGGGGAGCTGTTTTTT.

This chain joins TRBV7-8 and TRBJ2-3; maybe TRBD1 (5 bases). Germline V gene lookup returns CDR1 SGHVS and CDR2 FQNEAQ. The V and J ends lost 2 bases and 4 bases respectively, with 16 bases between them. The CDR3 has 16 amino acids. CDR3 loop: CASSLSVAGWADTQYF. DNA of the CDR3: TGTGCCAGCAGCTTAAGTGTGGCAGGGTGGGCAGATACGCAGTATTTT. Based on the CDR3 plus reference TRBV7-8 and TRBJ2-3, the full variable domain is GAGVSQSPRYKVAKRGQDVALRCDPISGHVSLFWYQQALGQGPEFLTYFQNEAQLDKSGLPSDRFFAERPEGSVSTLKIQRTQQEDSAVYLCASSLSVAGWADTQYFGPGTRLTVL.

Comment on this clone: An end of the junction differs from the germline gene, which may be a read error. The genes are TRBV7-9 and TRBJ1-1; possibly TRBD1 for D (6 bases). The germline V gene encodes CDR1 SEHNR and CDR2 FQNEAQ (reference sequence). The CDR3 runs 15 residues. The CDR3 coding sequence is TGTTCCAGCAGCTTAGCGGTCGGGGGGCGGACTGAAGCTTTCTTT. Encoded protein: CSSSLAVGGRTEAFF.

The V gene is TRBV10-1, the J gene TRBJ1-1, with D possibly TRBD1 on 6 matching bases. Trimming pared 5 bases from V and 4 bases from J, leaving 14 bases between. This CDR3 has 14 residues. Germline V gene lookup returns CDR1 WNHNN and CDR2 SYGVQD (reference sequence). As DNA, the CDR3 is TGCGCCAGCAGTTTGGGGGGGCCGAGCACTGAAGCTTTCTTT. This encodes CASSLGGPSTEAFF.

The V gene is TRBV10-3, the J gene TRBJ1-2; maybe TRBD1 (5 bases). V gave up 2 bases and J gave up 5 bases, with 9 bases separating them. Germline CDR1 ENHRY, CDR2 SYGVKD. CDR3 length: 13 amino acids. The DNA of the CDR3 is TGTGCCATCAGTGAGACAGGACCTTATGGCTACACCTTC. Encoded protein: CAISETGPYGYTF.

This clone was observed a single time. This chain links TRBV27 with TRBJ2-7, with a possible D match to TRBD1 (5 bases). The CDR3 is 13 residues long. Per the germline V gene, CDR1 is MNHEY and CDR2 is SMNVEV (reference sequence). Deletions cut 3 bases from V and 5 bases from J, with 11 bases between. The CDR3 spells CASSFRQGDEQYF. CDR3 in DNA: TGTGCCAGCAGTTTTCGGCAGGGCGACGAGCAGTACTTC.

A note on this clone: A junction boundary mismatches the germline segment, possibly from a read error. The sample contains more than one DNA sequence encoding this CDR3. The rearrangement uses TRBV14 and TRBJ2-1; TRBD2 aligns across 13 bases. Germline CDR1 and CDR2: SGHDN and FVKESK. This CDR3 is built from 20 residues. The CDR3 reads CASSQAQLAGGLGDYNEQFF. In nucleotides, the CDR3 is TGCGCCAGCAGCCAAGCCCAACTAGCGGGGGGGCTAGGGGACTACAATGAGCAGTTCTTC. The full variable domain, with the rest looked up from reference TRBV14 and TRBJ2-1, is EAGVTQFPSHSVIEKGQTVTLRCDPISGHDNLYWYRRVMGKEIKFLLHFVKESKQDESGMPNNRFLAERTGGTYSTLKVQPAELEDSGVYFCASSQAQLAGGLGDYNEQFFGPGTRLTVL.

CDR3 nucleotide sequence: TGTGCCAGCAGTCACCCCAGGGAGGTCTATGGCTACACCTTC. Protein sequence: CASSHPREVYGYTF. This rearrangement joins TRBV5-6 to TRBJ1-2; D possibly corresponds to TRBD1 (5 bases). The V gene's germline CDR1 is SGHDT and CDR2 YYEEEE. Trimming took 5 bases from V and 4 from J, leaving 15 bases between them. The CDR3 consists of 14 residues.

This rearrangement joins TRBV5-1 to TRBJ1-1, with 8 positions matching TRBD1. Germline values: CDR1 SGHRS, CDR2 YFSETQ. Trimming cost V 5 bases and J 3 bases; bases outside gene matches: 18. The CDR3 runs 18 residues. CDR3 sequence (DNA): TGCGCCAGCAGTCCGTCAGGGGGCGGGCAACTTGGGGACACTGAAGCTTTCTTT. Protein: CASSPSGGGQLGDTEAFF.

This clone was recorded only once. The CDR3 loop reads CASSTLNAGGRDTQYF. Here the CDR3 DNA reads TGTGCCAGTAGTACCCTAAATGCGGGGGGGAGGGATACGCAGTATTTT. V is TRBV19 and J is TRBJ2-3, with TRBD2 matching over 9 bases. The J segment lost 6 bases and the V segment lost 4 bases, leaving 11 bases of the junction unmatched. Germline V gene sequence: CDR1 LNHDA, CDR2 SQIVND (reference sequence). The CDR3 is 16 amino acids. Full variable domain (remainder filled in from reference TRBV19 and TRBJ2-3): DGGITQSPKYLFRKEGQNVTLSCEQNLNHDAMYWYRQDPGQGLRLIYYSQIVNDFQKGDIAEGYSVSREKKESFPLTVTSAQKNPTAFYLCASSTLNAGGRDTQYFGPGTRLTVL.

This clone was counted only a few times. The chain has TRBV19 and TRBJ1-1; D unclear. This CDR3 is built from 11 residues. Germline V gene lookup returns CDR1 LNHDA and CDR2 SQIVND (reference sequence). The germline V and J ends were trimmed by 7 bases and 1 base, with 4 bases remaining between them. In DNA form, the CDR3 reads TGTGCCAGTAAGCAGAACACTGAAGCTTTCTTT. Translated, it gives CASKQNTEAFF.

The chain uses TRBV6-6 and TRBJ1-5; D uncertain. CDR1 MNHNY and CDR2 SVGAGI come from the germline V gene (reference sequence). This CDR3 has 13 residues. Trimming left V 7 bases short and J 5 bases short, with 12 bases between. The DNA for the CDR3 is TGTGCCAGCACTCGGAAAGAGGATCAGCCCCAGCATTTT. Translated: CASTRKEDQPQHF.

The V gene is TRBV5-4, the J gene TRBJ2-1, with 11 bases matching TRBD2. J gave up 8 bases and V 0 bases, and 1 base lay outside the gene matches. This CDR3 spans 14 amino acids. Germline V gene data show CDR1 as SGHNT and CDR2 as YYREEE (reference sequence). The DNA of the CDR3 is TGTGCCAGCAGCTTGGTACTAGCGGGGGATGAGCAGTTCTTC. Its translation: CASSLVLAGDEQFF.

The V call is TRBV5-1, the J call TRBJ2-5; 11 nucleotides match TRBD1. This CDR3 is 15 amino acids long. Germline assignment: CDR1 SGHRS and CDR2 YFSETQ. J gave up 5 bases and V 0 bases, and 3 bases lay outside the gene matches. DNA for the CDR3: TGCGCCAGCAGCTTGGGGACAGGGGGCGGGGAGACCCAGTACTTC. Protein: CASSLGTGGGETQYF.

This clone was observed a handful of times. The CDR3 reads CASSPYGKETQYF. The CDR3 nucleotides read TGTGCCAGCAGCCCGTACGGGAAAGAGACCCAGTACTTC. This chain links TRBV7-2 with TRBJ2-5; D may be TRBD2 (5 bases). Germline CDR1 SGHTA, CDR2 FQGNSA. V was pared by 5 bases and J by 3 bases, with 10 bases between. The CDR3 contains 13 residues.

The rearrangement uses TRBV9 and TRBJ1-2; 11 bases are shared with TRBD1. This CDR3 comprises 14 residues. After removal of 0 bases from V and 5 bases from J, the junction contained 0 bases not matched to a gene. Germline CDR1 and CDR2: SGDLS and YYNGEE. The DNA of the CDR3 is TGTGCCAGCAGCGTAGGGGACAGGGGGTATGGCTACACCTTC. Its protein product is CASSVGDRGYGYTF.